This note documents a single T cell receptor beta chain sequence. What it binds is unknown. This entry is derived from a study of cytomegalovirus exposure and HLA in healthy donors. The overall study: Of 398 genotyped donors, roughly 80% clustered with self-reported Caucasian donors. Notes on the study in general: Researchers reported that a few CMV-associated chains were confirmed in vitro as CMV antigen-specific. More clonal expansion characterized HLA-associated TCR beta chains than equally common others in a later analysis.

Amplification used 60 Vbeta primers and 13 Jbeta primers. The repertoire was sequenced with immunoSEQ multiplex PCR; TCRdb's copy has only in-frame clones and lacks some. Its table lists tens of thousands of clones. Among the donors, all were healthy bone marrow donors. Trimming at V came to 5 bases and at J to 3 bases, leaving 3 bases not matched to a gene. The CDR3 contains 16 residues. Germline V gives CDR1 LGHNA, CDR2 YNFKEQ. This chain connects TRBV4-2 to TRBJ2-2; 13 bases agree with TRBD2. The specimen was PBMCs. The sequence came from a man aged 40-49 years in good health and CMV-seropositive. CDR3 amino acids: CASSLLAGGYTGELFF. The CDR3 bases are TGTGCCAGCAGCTTACTAGCGGGAGGGTACACCGGGGAGCTGTTTTTT.